Below are 13 T cell receptor beta chains sequenced from a single sample in a study of blood T cells in healthy people across ages (dated by TCRdb to the mid-2010s). Libraries were constructed by 5' RACE. Sequenced using an Illumina HiSeq 2500. The second PCR ran for about 7 to 11 cycles and used a J-beta primer mix along with a sample-barcoded 5' primer. TCRdb ran its own pipeline on the public reads, namely fastp trimming at Q25 and MiXCR clone calling, and kept in-frame beta chains. CDR3 protein duplicates are merged, each entry listing the most common genes and DNA. The sample contains just over 1 million distinct CDR3 sequences, 40% to 55% of them found a single time. The top ten constitute about 19% of the sample. Sequencing was performed on blood. These receptors were collected from an older woman in good health.

About this clonotype itself: At one boundary the junction diverges from the germline segment, which might be a read error. The rearrangement joins TRBV2 to TRBJ1-1; D gene unclear. The CDR3 spans 13 residues. Germline V CDR1 and CDR2: SNHLY, FYNNEI. The CDR3 DNA reads TGTGCCTGCAGTGAAGAGGCGAACACTGAAGCTTTCTTT. Translated, it gives CACSEEANTEAFF.

The chain couples TRBV5-5 to TRBJ2-5; tentatively, D is TRBD1 or TRBD2 (5 bases each). With the DNA end fitting TRBJ2-7 better, the J assignment may be wrong. CDR3 size: 15 residues. CDR1 is SGHKS, CDR2 YYEKEE, per germline (reference sequence). The CDR3, as DNA: TGTGCCAGCAGCGCTACCGGGACGCCCTTATACGAGCAGTACTTC. This gives the protein CASSATGTPLYEQYF.

The V and J genes are TRBV29-1 and TRBJ2-1, with 10 bases lining up with TRBD1. Losses at the gene ends were 7 bases for V and 7 bases for J; bases not matched to a gene: 10. This CDR3 spans 14 amino acids. The germline V gene encodes CDR1 SQVTM and CDR2 ANQGSEA. CDR3 amino acids: CSARGGQGLNEQFF. The CDR3 DNA is TGCAGCGCTCGCGGGGGACAGGGGTTAAATGAGCAGTTCTTC.

The chain joins TRBV9 to TRBJ2-7, with TRBD2 identical over 11 bases. The CDR3 runs 15 residues. Germline V lookup: CDR1 SGDLS, CDR2 YYNGEE. V trimming: 1 base; J trimming: 7 bases; junction bases outside the gene matches: 7. CDR3 sequence: CASSVSTSGRREQYF. CDR3 coding DNA: TGTGCCAGCAGCGTAAGCACTAGCGGGAGACGAGAGCAGTACTTC.

Only a few counts were recorded for this clonotype. The CDR3 bases are TGTGCCAGCAGCCAAAGGGGGGGACTAGCGTACAATGAGCAGTTCTTC. Protein product: CASSQRGGLAYNEQFF. This chain connects TRBV4-2 to TRBJ2-1; 10 nucleotides line up with TRBD2. V shed 2 bases, J shed 4 bases, and the junction held 5 bases outside the gene matches. Germline CDR1 LGHNA, CDR2 YNFKEQ. The CDR3 is made up of 16 amino acids.

The chain has TRBV6-5 and TRBJ2-5; TRBD1 agrees at 8 bases. The J call may be wrong; the DNA end is better matched by TRBJ2-7. CDR1 and CDR2 from the germline V gene are MNHEY and SVGAGI. This CDR3 has 14 amino acids. The CDR3 DNA is TGTGCCAGCACCAACGACAGGGGTGGCGACGAGCAGTACTTC. Protein: CASTNDRGGDEQYF.

CDR3 loop: CASSQRQGRDEQFF. CDR3 nucleotides: TGCGCCAGCAGCCAGCGGCAGGGTCGGGATGAGCAGTTCTTC. The rearrangement links TRBV4-1 to TRBJ2-1, with a tentative D call TRBD1 (5 bases). There are 14 residues in the CDR3. Germline V gives CDR1 MGHRA, CDR2 YSYEKL. Between the trimmed V and J ends, which lost 3 bases and 8 bases, there was a span of 14 bases.

The gene calls are TRBV9 and TRBJ2-1, with D possibly being TRBD1 or TRBD2 (5 bases each). CDR3 length: 17 amino acids. Germline CDR1 and CDR2: SGDLS and YYNGEE. Between the trimmed V and J ends, which lost 0 bases and 4 bases, there was a span of 17 bases. Written as DNA, the CDR3 is TGTGCCAGCAGCGTAGGTGGAGGACTCCAGGGTTACAATGAGCAGTTCTTC. The encoded protein is CASSVGGGLQGYNEQFF.

The chain carries TRBV10-3 and TRBJ2-2; tentatively, D is TRBD1 (6 bases). CDR3 length equals 12 residues. The germline V gene has CDR1 ENHRY and CDR2 SYGVKD. V shed 6 bases and J shed 6 bases, with 8 bases lying between them. CDR3 nucleotide sequence: TGTGCCATCAGACAGGGTTCCGGGGAGCTGTTTTTT. Protein sequence: CAIRQGSGELFF.

Of note for this clonotype: The junction does not match germline at one end; this may be a read error. The chain employs TRBV4-2 and TRBJ2-5; 12 bases fit TRBD2. Germline V lookup: CDR1 LGHNA, CDR2 YNFKEQ. This CDR3 is 18 amino acids long. The CDR3 reads CASSQGIGLAGFQEAQYF. The CDR3 DNA sequence: TGTGCCAGCAGCCAGGGAATTGGACTAGCGGGATTCCAAGAGGCCCAGTACTTC.

The sample holds a few counts of this clonotype. The chain links TRBV7-6 to TRBJ2-7; TRBD1 matches at 7 bases. Losses at the gene ends were 0 bases for V and 2 bases for J; bases not matched to a gene: 13. The CDR3 has 18 amino acids. CDR1 is SGHVS and CDR2 is FNYEAQ in the germline V gene. The CDR3 DNA reads TGTGCCAGCAGCTTAGCGGACAGCCTAGGAGACAGGGCCTACGAGCAGTACTTC. Protein: CASSLADSLGDRAYEQYF.

This clonotype was observed a single time. The chain has TRBV27 and TRBJ2-7; 8 bases line up with TRBD1. Losses at the gene ends were 5 bases for V and 2 bases for J; bases not matched to a gene: 8. This CDR3 has 15 residues. Germline-derived CDR1 and CDR2 are MNHEY and SMNVEV (reference sequence). The CDR3 spells CASSPQGASAYEQYF. The DNA for the CDR3 is TGTGCCAGCAGTCCGCAGGGGGCTAGCGCCTACGAGCAGTACTTC.

On this clonotype itself: This may come from a read error, since a much larger clone is one base off. The gene calls are TRBV5-1 and TRBJ2-5; maybe TRBD1 (6 bases). The J call may be mistaken, given a closer DNA end match to TRBJ2-7. The CDR3 loop spans 13 amino acids. The germline CDR1 and CDR2 sequences are SGHRS and YFSETQ. The chain's CDR3 is CASSHIQGYEQYF. The CDR3 DNA reads TGCGCCAGCAGCCATATACAGGGCTACGAGCAGTACTTC.